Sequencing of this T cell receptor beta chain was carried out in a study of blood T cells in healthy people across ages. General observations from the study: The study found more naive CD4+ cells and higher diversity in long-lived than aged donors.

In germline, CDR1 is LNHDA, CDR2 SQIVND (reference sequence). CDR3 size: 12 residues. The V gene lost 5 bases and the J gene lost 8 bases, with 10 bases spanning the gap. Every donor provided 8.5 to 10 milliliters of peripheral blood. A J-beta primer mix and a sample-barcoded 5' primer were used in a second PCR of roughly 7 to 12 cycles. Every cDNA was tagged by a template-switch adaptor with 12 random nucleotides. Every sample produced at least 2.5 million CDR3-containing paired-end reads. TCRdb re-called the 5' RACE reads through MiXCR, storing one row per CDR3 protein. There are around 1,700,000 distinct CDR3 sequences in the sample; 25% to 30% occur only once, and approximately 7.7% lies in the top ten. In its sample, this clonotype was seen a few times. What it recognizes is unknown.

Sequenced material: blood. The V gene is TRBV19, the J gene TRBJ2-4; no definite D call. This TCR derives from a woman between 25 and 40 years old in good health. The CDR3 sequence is CASSAPSDIQYF. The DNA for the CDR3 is TGTGCCAGTAGTGCCCCCTCCGACATTCAGTACTTC.